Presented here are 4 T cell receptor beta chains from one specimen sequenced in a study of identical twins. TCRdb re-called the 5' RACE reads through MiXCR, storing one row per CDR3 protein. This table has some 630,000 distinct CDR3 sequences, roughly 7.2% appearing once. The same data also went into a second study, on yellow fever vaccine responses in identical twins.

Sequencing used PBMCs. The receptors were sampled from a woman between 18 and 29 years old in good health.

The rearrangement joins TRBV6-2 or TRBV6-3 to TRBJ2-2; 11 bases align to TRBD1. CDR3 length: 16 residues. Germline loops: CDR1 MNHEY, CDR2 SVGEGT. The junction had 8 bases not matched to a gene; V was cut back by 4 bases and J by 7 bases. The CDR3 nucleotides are TGTGCCAGCAGTTCGGGCTGGACAGGGGGCTACGGGGAGCTGTTTTTT. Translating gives CASSSGWTGGYGELFF.

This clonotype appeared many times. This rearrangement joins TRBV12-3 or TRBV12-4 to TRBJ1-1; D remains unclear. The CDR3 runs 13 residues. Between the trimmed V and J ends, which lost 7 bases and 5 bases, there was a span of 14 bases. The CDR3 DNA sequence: TGTGCCAGCATCCAAGCACCGGGGACTGAAGCTTTCTTT. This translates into CASIQAPGTEAFF.

The CDR3 region is CASSKSDLQGNEQFF. The DNA for the CDR3 is TGCGCCAGCAGTAAATCCGACCTACAGGGCAATGAGCAGTTCTTC. This chain links TRBV10-1 with TRBJ2-1, with D possibly matching TRBD1 (6 bases). Germline V gives CDR1 WNHNN, CDR2 SYGVQD (reference sequence). Trimming took 5 bases from V and 6 from J, leaving 17 bases between them. The CDR3 is made up of 15 amino acids.

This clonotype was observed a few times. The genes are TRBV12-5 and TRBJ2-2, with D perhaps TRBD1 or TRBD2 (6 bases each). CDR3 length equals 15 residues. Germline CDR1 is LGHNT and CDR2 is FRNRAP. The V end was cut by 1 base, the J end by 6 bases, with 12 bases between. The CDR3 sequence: CASGLGTASAGELFF. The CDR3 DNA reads TGTGCTAGTGGTTTGGGGACAGCTAGCGCCGGGGAGCTGTTTTTT.